This TCR beta chain was recovered during a study of human T cells and chemical hapten exposure. About the research overall: TCR yield per sample varied, mainly due to pooled library volumes.

This clonotype was seen ten or more times. Its cognate antigen is unknown. Notes on the study in general: The number of TCRs over 1 in 1000 frequency stayed unchanged after DPC.

Total RNA was isolated from whole blood that had not been fractionated. What the library attached to individual cDNA molecules were unique molecular identifiers. Per the study methods: Sequenced samples showed a median of approximately 96,000 TCRs each, with counts running from around 25,000 to 690,000. TCRdb re-called the reads through MiXCR, storing one row per CDR3 protein. The V and J calls were determined by TCRdb, not by the authors. The profile covers 100,000 to 150,000 distinct CDR3 sequences, with over 7.5% appearing a single time and just over 1.4% taken by the ten largest. This receptor was identified in a human donor in good health. Some clones in this sample may be carry-over from other donors' samples. Sample: whole blood.

CDR3 in amino acids: CASSNTMDRPYGYTF. CDR3 coding DNA: TGTGCCAGCAGCAATACAATGGACAGACCCTATGGCTACACCTTC. The chain combines TRBV14 with TRBJ1-2; the D gene is possibly TRBD1 (6 bases). Per germline, CDR1 SGHDN and CDR2 FVKESK. V shed 5 bases and J shed 4 bases, with 17 bases lying between them. There are 15 residues in the CDR3.